The rows below give T cell receptor beta chains drawn from one sample of a study of blood T cell repertoires in COVID-19. The data were produced by immunoSEQ multiplex PCR, yet TCRdb's version contains in-frame clones alone and is incomplete. The sample holds 300,000 to 400,000 clones; approximately 90% are singletons and the top ten take 2.5% to 4%. The specimen sequenced was peripheral blood. These receptors were collected from a woman aged 18 to 35 who had recovered from COVID-19. Both conserved end residues are part of each CDR3. D genes are given only for firm matches. Only some rows state a clone size, as once, few, many or a class for expanded clones.

j_call	clone_size	v_call	d_call	cdr3_nt	cdr3_aa
TRBJ2-1	-	TRBV3-1/TRBV3-2	TRBD2	TGTGCCAGCAGCCAGGTGCTTGGGGGAGGGAATGAGCAGTTCTTC	CASSQVLGGGNEQFF
TRBJ2-1	-	TRBV7-2	TRBD2	TGTGCCAGCAGCTTAACGCTGGGACTAGCGAGCTACAATGAGCAGTTCTTC	CASSLTLGLASYNEQFF
TRBJ2-2	-	TRBV13	TRBD2	TGTGCCAGCAGCTTCCGGACTAGCGAAGGGACCGGGGAGCTGTTTTTT	CASSFRTSEGTGELFF
TRBJ1-2	-	TRBV30	TRBD1	TGTGCCTGGTCCCCGGGACAGACTAACTATGGCTACACCTTC	CAWSPGQTNYGYTF
TRBJ2-1	-	TRBV5-4	-	TGTGCCAGCAGCTTGGAAGCGGAAGTCGCCTACAATGAGCAGTTCTTC	CASSLEAEVAYNEQFF
TRBJ2-3	once	TRBV10-3	-	TGTGCCATCACCCCGGGTGGTACAGATACGCAGTATTTT	CAITPGGTDTQYF
TRBJ1-1	-	TRBV5-5	-	TGTGCCAGCAGCCAAAACTACGGCGGGGACACTGAAGCTTTCTTT	CASSQNYGGDTEAFF
TRBJ2-1	-	TRBV6-2/TRBV6-3	TRBD2	TGTGCCAGCAGCAAACTAGCGGGAGGGCTCAATGAGCAGTTCTTC	CASSKLAGGLNEQFF
TRBJ2-2	-	TRBV29-1	TRBD2	TGCAGCGGAGGACTAGCGGGAGGGCCGAGGGCCGGGGAGCTGTTTTTT	CSGGLAGGPRAGELFF
TRBJ2-2	-	TRBV19	TRBD2	TGTGCCAGTAGAGGGACTAGTGGGGAGCTGTTTTTT	CASRGTSGELFF
TRBJ2-5	-	TRBV14	TRBD1	TGTGCCAGCAGCCGAAAGACAGGGTATTCAGAGACCCAGTACTTC	CASSRKTGYSETQYF
TRBJ2-1	once	TRBV11-2	-	TGTGCCAGCAGCTTAGGGCTGGACAATGAGCAGTTCTTC	CASSLGLDNEQFF
TRBJ1-2	-	TRBV6-1	TRBD1	TGTGCCAGCAGGGAAAAATGGGACAGTCCCCGCCGTGGCTACACCTTC	CASREKWDSPRRGYTF
TRBJ1-1	-	TRBV7-6	TRBD1	TGTGCCAGCAGCTCCCATAGGGGGCAGACGGTCCTGGGGACTGAAGCTTTCTTT	CASSSHRGQTVLGTEAFF
TRBJ2-1	-	TRBV6-1	TRBD2	TGTGCCAGCAGTGACGGCGGGAGCTCCTACAATGAGCAGTTCTTC	CASSDGGSSYNEQFF
TRBJ1-2	-	TRBV28	TRBD1	TGTGCCAGCAGTGGGACAGGGGGTTCGGGCTATGGCTACACCTTC	CASSGTGGSGYGYTF
TRBJ1-2	-	TRBV5-6	-	TGTGCCAGCAGCTTGGCCACAGGGCGGAGTGGCTACACCTTC	CASSLATGRSGYTF
TRBJ1-1	-	TRBV5-4	-	TGTGCCAGCAGCCCCCTAGGTTGGAACACTGAAGCTTTCTTT	CASSPLGWNTEAFF
TRBJ2-6	-	TRBV4-3	TRBD1	TGCGCCAGCAGCCAAGATCCGGACAGGGGATCCGGGGCCAACGTCCTGACTTTC	CASSQDPDRGSGANVLTF
TRBJ1-1	once	TRBV19	TRBD1	TGTGCCAGTATCTTCCAGGGGGCCGTCACTGAAGCTTTCTTT	CASIFQGAVTEAFF
TRBJ1-1	once	TRBV6-5	TRBD1	TGTGCCAGCAGTTACCGACAGGGTGGGGCTGAAGCTTTCTTT	CASSYRQGGAEAFF
TRBJ1-1	-	TRBV4-1	TRBD1	TGCGCCAGCAGCCAAGGGGACAGGAACACTGAAGCTTTCTTT	CASSQGDRNTEAFF
TRBJ2-1	-	TRBV9	TRBD2	TGTGCCAGCAGCGTAACTAGCGGGAGGAATGAGCAGTTCTTC	CASSVTSGRNEQFF
TRBJ1-1	-	TRBV27	-	TGTGCCAGCAGCTCATCACTGCGGGCCGGACTGAACACTGAAGCTTTCTTT	CASSSSLRAGLNTEAFF
TRBJ1-1	-	TRBV7-9	-	TGTGCCAGCAGCCCTACAGGGAAGAACACTGAAGCTTTCTTT	CASSPTGKNTEAFF
TRBJ1-2	-	TRBV15	TRBD1	TGTGCCACCGCCCTGGAGGACAGGGTCTATGGCTACACCTTC	CATALEDRVYGYTF
TRBJ2-3	-	TRBV11-3	TRBD1	TGTGCCAGCAGCCCGCAGACAGGGGGCAGGGCAGATACGCAGTATTTT	CASSPQTGGRADTQYF
TRBJ2-5	-	TRBV11-2	-	TGTGCCAGCGGCACAGTCAGGGGAGTAGAGACCCAGTACTTC	CASGTVRGVETQYF
TRBJ1-2	-	TRBV4-1	-	TGCGCCAGCAGCAAGTCGACAGAGAACTATGGCTACACCTTC	CASSKSTENYGYTF
TRBJ2-1	once	TRBV12-5	TRBD2	TGTGCTAGTGGCAAGGGACTAGCGGGATTGGCGGTCGATGAGCAGTTCTTC	CASGKGLAGLAVDEQFF
TRBJ2-3	-	TRBV5-6	TRBD2	TGTGCCAGCAGCATCGGACTAGCACCTAGCACAGATACGCAGTATTTT	CASSIGLAPSTDTQYF
TRBJ2-5	-	TRBV30	TRBD2	TGTGCCTGGAGTCGGACTAGCGGGAGGGAGACCCAGTACTTC	CAWSRTSGRETQYF
TRBJ1-2	-	TRBV7-2	-	TGTGCCAGCAGCTTACTAGCCAGAAACTATGGCTACACCTTC	CASSLLARNYGYTF
TRBJ1-1	-	TRBV3-1/TRBV3-2	-	TGTGCCAGCAGCCAAGATTCAATACGCGTCGAGGGGAACACTGAAGCTTTCTTT	CASSQDSIRVEGNTEAFF
TRBJ2-5	-	TRBV7-2	TRBD2	TGTGCCAGCAGCTTAGGGGCTAGCGGGGAGACCCAGTACTTC	CASSLGASGETQYF
TRBJ1-6	-	TRBV30	-	TGTGCCTGGAGTGCCCAAAATAATTCACCCCTCCACTTT	CAWSAQNNSPLHF
TRBJ2-3	-	TRBV19	-	TGTGCCAGTAGTATAGTTTCCCTGGACTCCGGATCGCGGTATTTT	CASSIVSLDSGSRYF
TRBJ1-2	-	TRBV9	-	TGTGCCAGCAGCGTACAAGGACAGTCTAACTATGGCTACACCTTC	CASSVQGQSNYGYTF
TRBJ2-3	-	TRBV19	TRBD2	TGTGCCAGTAGTATCTCCCTTTCTAGCGGCTACACAGATACGCAGTATTTT	CASSISLSSGYTDTQYF
TRBJ1-4	once	TRBV7-2	-	TGTGCCAGCAGCTTAGCGCTGGGGCCAAATGAAAAACTGTTTTTT	CASSLALGPNEKLFF
TRBJ2-1	-	TRBV19	TRBD1	TGTGCCAGTAGTATTGGGCCCCCGGGACAGGGGGCCCACAATGAGCAGTTCTTC	CASSIGPPGQGAHNEQFF
TRBJ2-1	-	TRBV7-2	-	TGTGCCAGCAGCTTAGGGAGCAGCGATGAGCAGTTCTTC	CASSLGSSDEQFF
TRBJ2-3	-	TRBV5-1	-	TGCGCCAGCAGCTTGACCCCAGGGCCAGATACGCAGTATTTT	CASSLTPGPDTQYF
TRBJ1-6	-	TRBV3-1/TRBV3-2	-	TGTGCCAGCAGCCAAGAAGAGGGGATCGGGAGATCACCCCTCCACTTT	CASSQEEGIGRSPLHF
TRBJ1-1	-	TRBV11-3	TRBD1	TGTGCCAGCAGCCTACTGGACAGGGAGGACACTGAAGCTTTCTTT	CASSLLDREDTEAFF
TRBJ1-1	once	TRBV3-1/TRBV3-2	-	TGTGCCAGCAGCCAAGGTAGCAGGGGCACTGAAGCTTTCTTT	CASSQGSRGTEAFF
TRBJ1-5	-	TRBV28	-	TGTGCCAGCAGTTTATGGGCCAGCAATCAGCCCCAGCATTTT	CASSLWASNQPQHF
TRBJ2-5	-	TRBV7-8	TRBD2	TGTGCCAGCAGCCCCGGCCTAGCGGGAAGGGGGGAGACCCAGTACTTC	CASSPGLAGRGETQYF
TRBJ1-1	-	TRBV12-5	-	TGTGCTAGTGGTTTGCTCGGTCTTCGGGGAGGAACTGAAGCTTTCTTT	CASGLLGLRGGTEAFF
TRBJ1-3	-	TRBV7-8	-	TGTGCCAGCAGCTCCCCGTGGGGGACTCCTGGAAACACCATATATTTT	CASSSPWGTPGNTIYF
TRBJ1-2	-	TRBV5-1	-	TGCGCCAGCAGCTTGCAGGGCGGCTACACCTTC	CASSLQGGYTF
TRBJ2-1	-	TRBV11-3	-	TGTGCCAGCAGCTCCCCCTGGGAGGACGCCTACAATGAGCAGTTCTTC	CASSSPWEDAYNEQFF
TRBJ1-1	-	TRBV29-1	-	TGCAGCGTTGGAGCAGGGGCTGAAGCTTTCTTT	CSVGAGAEAFF
TRBJ1-2	-	TRBV29-1	-	TGCAGCGTTGTATTTCGCGAATCTAACTATGGCTACACCTTC	CSVVFRESNYGYTF
TRBJ2-3	-	TRBV5-1	TRBD2	TGCGCCAGCAGCACGGCACTAGCGGCTAGCACAGATACGCAGTATTTT	CASSTALAASTDTQYF